This entry lists 20 T cell receptor beta chains sequenced from one sample in a study of blood T cell repertoires in COVID-19. Libraries were prepared by immunoSEQ multiplex PCR; TCRdb keeps only in-frame clonotypes and omits some of them. The repertoire holds roughly 180,000 clones, with 83% as singletons. Sequenced: PBMCs or T cells enriched from blood (not recorded which). The receptor source for this set is a woman aged 45-59 years who had recovered from COVID-19.

This chain joins TRBV24-1 and TRBJ2-1; D is unresolved. The CDR3 runs 14 residues. The V and J ends lost 3 bases and 8 bases respectively, with 13 bases between them. The germline gives CDR1 KGHDR, CDR2 SFDVKD. Here the CDR3 DNA reads TGTGCCACCAGTGATCCGAGGCATTTGGATGAGCAGTTCTTC. Translated: CATSDPRHLDEQFF.

This clone showed up just a few times. V is TRBV27 and J is TRBJ2-1; TRBD2 aligns across 14 bases. Germline CDR1 is MNHEY and CDR2 is SMNVEV (reference sequence). There are 17 residues in the CDR3. With V trimmed by 6 bases and J by 4 bases, 8 bases remained unmatched. As DNA, the CDR3 is TGTGCCAGCAGCCGCGGGACTAGCGGGAGCTTTTACAATGAGCAGTTCTTC. Protein product: CASSRGTSGSFYNEQFF.

The chain links TRBV28 to TRBJ2-1; 9 bases fit TRBD2. V lost 5 bases to trimming and J lost 9 bases; unmatched junction nucleotides: 2. Germline CDR1 MDHEN, CDR2 SYDVKM. CDR3 length: 12 residues. In nucleotides, the CDR3 is TGTGCCAGCAGTCGCGGGGGGGTTGAGCAGTTCTTC. The encoded protein is CASSRGGVEQFF.

The rearrangement links TRBV7-9 to TRBJ1-1; 7 bases agree with TRBD1. Germline CDR1 SEHNR, CDR2 FQNEAQ (reference sequence). V lost 4 bases to trimming and J lost 0 bases; unmatched junction nucleotides: 5. The CDR3 length is 15 residues. CDR3 sequence reads: CASSSRQGMNTEAFF. Here the CDR3 DNA reads TGTGCCAGCAGCTCGAGACAGGGTATGAACACTGAAGCTTTCTTT.

V is TRBV6-5 and J is TRBJ2-7, with 12 positions matching TRBD2. J gave up 4 bases and V 10 bases, and 8 bases lay outside the gene matches. This CDR3 has 14 amino acids. CDR1 and CDR2 (germline): MNHEY, SVGAGI. CDR3: CATKLAGGHYEQYV. In DNA form, the CDR3 reads TGTGCCACCAAACTAGCGGGAGGCCATTACGAGCAGTACGTC.

V usage is TRBV11-2 and J usage is TRBJ2-3; D is ambiguous. CDR3 length: 15 residues. Looked up from germline, CDR1 is SGHAT and CDR2 is FQNNGV. The V and J ends lost 5 bases and 0 bases respectively, with 12 bases between them. Written as DNA, the CDR3 is TGTGCCAGCAGCCTAGGTTACAGAAGCACAGATACGCAGTATTTT. Protein product: CASSLGYRSTDTQYF.

The chain recombines TRBV11-3 with TRBJ2-3; D possibly corresponds to TRBD2 (5 bases). Trimming took 4 bases from V and 2 from J, leaving 13 bases between them. The CDR3 loop spans 15 amino acids. Germline loops: CDR1 SGHNT, CDR2 YENEEA. CDR3 nucleotides: TGTGCCAGCAGCTCCAAGGCGGGCCCCACAGATACGCAGTATTTT. Translating gives CASSSKAGPTDTQYF.

V and J are TRBV11-3 and TRBJ2-7, with 8 nucleotides matching TRBD2. In germline, CDR1 is SGHNT, CDR2 YENEEA. The CDR3 is made up of 14 amino acids. V gave up 5 bases and J gave up 0 bases; unmatched junction bases: 3. CDR3 sequence reads: CASSPSGSSYEQYV. DNA for the CDR3: TGTGCCAGCAGCCCCAGCGGGAGCTCCTACGAGCAGTACGTC.

This chain links TRBV19 with TRBJ1-2, with a tentative D call TRBD1 (6 bases). The CDR3 runs 15 residues. Trimming cost V 5 bases and J 5 bases, with 18 bases left between them. CDR1 is LNHDA and CDR2 is SQIVND in the germline V gene (reference sequence). The CDR3 loop is CASSPSGDGAYGYTF. For the CDR3, the DNA is TGTGCCAGTAGTCCCTCAGGGGACGGAGCTTATGGCTACACCTTC.

The chain uses TRBV5-6 and TRBJ2-2, with TRBD2 as a possible D gene (5 bases). Trimming took 0 bases from V and 3 from J, leaving 12 bases between them. The V gene's germline CDR1 is SGHDT and CDR2 YYEEEE. The CDR3 loop spans 16 amino acids. DNA of the CDR3: TGTGCCAGCAGCTTGGCCGGGGTGGCAGACACCGGGGAGCTGTTTTTT. Protein: CASSLAGVADTGELFF.

This sequence joins TRBV4-1 and TRBJ1-5; no firm D call. Trimming removed 0 bases at V and 9 bases at J, with 12 bases between. There are 14 residues in the CDR3. Germline lookup yields CDR1 MGHRA and CDR2 YSYEKL. This CDR3 reads CASSQEAGTRPQHF. The CDR3 DNA reads as TGCGCCAGCAGCCAAGAGGCGGGTACAAGGCCCCAGCATTTT.

The rearrangement links TRBV7-2 to TRBJ1-5; 8 nucleotides match TRBD1. The CDR3 is made up of 15 amino acids. After removal of 4 bases from V and 0 bases from J, the junction contained 2 bases not matched to a gene. The germline V gene has CDR1 SGHTA and CDR2 FQGNSA. This CDR3 reads CASSSTGVSNQPQHF. For the CDR3, the DNA is TGTGCCAGCAGCTCGACAGGGGTTAGCAATCAGCCCCAGCATTTT. The variable domain in full, completed from reference TRBV7-2 and TRBJ1-5, reads GAGVSQSPSNKVTEKGKDVELRCDPISGHTALYWYRQSLGQGLEFLIYFQGNSAPDKSGLPSDRFSAERTGGSVSTLTIQRTQQEDSAVYLCASSSTGVSNQPQHFGDGTRLSIL.

The rearrangement joins TRBV13 to TRBJ2-3, with TRBD2 as a possible D gene (5 bases). Trimming took 6 bases from V and 6 from J, leaving 13 bases between them. The CDR3 has 13 amino acids. The germline CDR1 and CDR2 sequences are PRHDT and FYEKMQ (reference sequence). The CDR3: CASRTPWEDTQYF. The CDR3, as DNA: TGTGCCAGCAGGACCCCGTGGGAGGATACGCAGTATTTT.

The V and J genes are TRBV12-3 or TRBV12-4 and TRBJ1-5, with a weak D call TRBD1 (5 bases). Trimming stripped 10 bases from V and 12 bases from J, with 7 bases between. This CDR3 contains 8 residues. CDR3 DNA: TGTGCCACCCAGGGCCAGCATTTT. Residues: CATQGQHF.

This clone was seen only once. The CDR3 DNA follows: TGTGCCAGCACCAGCCTACAGGGTGTGTATGGCTACACCTTC. Its protein product is CASTSLQGVYGYTF. The V call is TRBV28, the J call TRBJ1-2; D possibly corresponds to TRBD1 (6 bases). The germline gives CDR1 MDHEN, CDR2 SYDVKM. V lost 7 bases, J lost 5 bases, and 17 bases lay in between. The CDR3 consists of 14 residues.

The V and J genes are TRBV18 and TRBJ1-2, with a weak D call TRBD1 (5 bases). Germline-derived CDR1 and CDR2 are KGHSH and LQKENI. V lost 3 bases to trimming and J lost 4 bases, with 15 bases between them. The CDR3 is made up of 15 amino acids. The chain's CDR3 is CASSPRQSDRYGYTF. The CDR3 region has the DNA TGTGCCAGCTCACCCAGACAGAGTGATCGCTATGGCTACACCTTC.

The chain uses TRBV24-1 and TRBJ2-2, with a possible D match to TRBD1 (5 bases). V was clipped by 1 base and J by 2 bases, with 13 bases between them. Germline CDR1 and CDR2: KGHDR and SFDVKD. The CDR3 contains 17 residues. CDR3 in amino acids: CATSDFGQGVNTGELFF. The CDR3 nucleotides are TGTGCCACCAGTGATTTTGGGCAGGGTGTAAACACCGGGGAGCTGTTTTTT.

The CDR3 coding sequence is TGTGCCAGCAGCTCACAACGGGTTGATGAGCAGTTCTTC. It specifies CASSSQRVDEQFF. This chain connects TRBV11-2 to TRBJ2-1; no clear D gene. Per germline, CDR1 SGHAT and CDR2 FQNNGV. V gave up 4 bases and J gave up 8 bases, with 12 bases separating them. The CDR3 has 13 residues.

V gene TRBV10-3 combines with J gene TRBJ1-5, with 8 bases aligning to TRBD1. V gave up 0 bases and J gave up 12 bases; unmatched junction bases: 16. The CDR3 length is 17 residues. Germline values: CDR1 ENHRY, CDR2 SYGVKD. CDR3: CAISESWGSAGGLVQHF. CDR3 DNA: TGTGCCATCAGTGAGTCTTGGGGTTCGGCAGGGGGCTTAGTCCAGCATTTT.

This rearrangement joins TRBV19 to TRBJ1-5, with D maybe TRBD1 (6 bases). The CDR3 totals 14 residues. The V and J ends lost 10 bases and 9 bases respectively, with 22 bases between them. CDR1 and CDR2 from the germline V gene are LNHDA and SQIVND (reference sequence). Here the CDR3 DNA reads TGTGCCATCGCCGGGACACTTACTTCGGGGCCCCAGCATTTT. Translated: CAIAGTLTSGPQHF.